These 13 T cell receptor beta chains share one sample of origin, sequenced in a study of shared clonotypes between healthy human individuals. Clones were read by immunoSEQ multiplex PCR, and TCRdb kept only the in-frame ones, dropping some. Of 2 million to 2.5 million clones in the sample, about 90% were seen once. The source material was naive CD4+ T cells from PBMCs. The subset: CD45RA+ positively selected. The receptors come from a young man in good health. Some clones in this sample may be carry-over from other donors' samples.

The chain is built from TRBV28 and TRBJ1-2, with 8 bases aligning to TRBD1. V dropped 10 bases and J dropped 8; count of bases not matched to a gene: 12. The CDR3 has 13 amino acids. Germline V CDR1 and CDR2: MDHEN, SYDVKM. CDR3 nucleotides: TGTGCCATCCTGGACAGGGCGGTTCGGGGCTACACCTTC. It yields the protein CAILDRAVRGYTF.

V and J are TRBV7-2 and TRBJ1-1, with a tentative D call TRBD1 (6 bases). This CDR3 region has 14 residues. V lost 2 bases, J lost 4 bases, and 11 bases lay in between. Per the germline V gene, CDR1 is SGHTA and CDR2 is FQGNSA. CDR3 DNA: TGTGCCAGCAGCTTAAACAGGGTGAGCACTGAAGCTTTCTTT. As protein: CASSLNRVSTEAFF.

Turning to this clone: Other DNA sequences in this sample translate to the same CDR3. This chain uses TRBV2 with TRBJ2-7; possibly TRBD1 for D (5 bases). CDR3 length equals 14 residues. Germline V gene sequence: CDR1 SNHLY, CDR2 FYNNEI. The V end was cut by 3 bases, the J end by 0 bases, with 9 bases between. The CDR3 loop reads CASSDQGSSYEQYF. CDR3 DNA: TGTGCCAGCAGTGATCAGGGCAGCTCCTACGAGCAGTACTTC.

J is TRBJ1-4 and V is TRBV28; 8 bases are shared with TRBD1. Germline assignment: CDR1 MDHEN and CDR2 SYDVKM. Losses at the gene ends were 11 bases for V and 2 bases for J; bases not matched to a gene: 1. The CDR3 has 12 residues. The CDR3 is CAGQGTNEKLFF. CDR3 nucleotide sequence: TGTGCCGGACAGGGCACTAATGAAAAACTGTTTTTT.

About this clone itself: Other DNA variants within this sample encode the same CDR3. The chain links TRBV9 to TRBJ2-3; 8 bases map to TRBD2. CDR3 size: 15 residues. The V segment lost 0 bases and the J segment 6 bases; nucleotides outside the gene matches: 6. The germline V gene encodes CDR1 SGDLS and CDR2 YYNGEE. Here the CDR3 reads CASSVAGGPGDTQYF. The CDR3 DNA sequence: TGTGCCAGCAGCGTAGCGGGAGGGCCTGGGGATACGCAGTATTTT.

Notes on this clone: In the same sample, other DNA sequences code for this CDR3. The rearrangement links TRBV18 to TRBJ2-7; TRBD1 might be the D (6 bases). With 3 bases removed from V and 3 bases from J, the gap between germline ends came to 9 bases. The CDR3 runs to 13 residues. The germline CDR1 and CDR2 sequences are KGHSH and LQKENI. The CDR3, as DNA: TGTGCCAGCTCACCGTTAGGGGGCTACGAGCAGTACTTC. It encodes CASSPLGGYEQYF.

As for this clone: This specimen includes other DNA sequences encoding the same CDR3. This chain uses TRBV18 with TRBJ2-2; possible D gene TRBD1, 5 bases. Germline loops: CDR1 KGHSH, CDR2 LQKENI. V was trimmed by 6 bases and J by 0 bases, leaving 8 bases between them. This CDR3 comprises 14 residues. The CDR3 here is CASSPTANTGELFF. The CDR3, as DNA: TGTGCCAGCTCCCCGACAGCGAACACCGGGGAGCTGTTTTTT. Together with reference TRBV18 and TRBJ2-2, the CDR3 gives the full variable domain: NAGVMQNPRHLVRRRGQEARLRCSPMKGHSHVYWYRQLPEEGLKFMVYLQKENIIDESGMPKERFSAEFPKEGPSILRIQQVVRGDSAAYFCASSPTANTGELFFGEGSRLTVL.

This chain links TRBV7-2 with TRBJ2-7; D gene unclear. The CDR3 contains 13 residues. Trimming removed 5 bases at V and 2 bases at J, with 10 bases between. Germline loops: CDR1 SGHTA, CDR2 FQGNSA. CDR3 loop: CASSLLDPYEQYF. The CDR3 DNA follows: TGTGCCAGCAGCCTCCTCGACCCCTACGAGCAGTACTTC. Using reference TRBV7-2 and TRBJ2-7 for the parts outside the CDR3, the full variable domain is GAGVSQSPSNKVTEKGKDVELRCDPISGHTALYWYRQSLGQGLEFLIYFQGNSAPDKSGLPSDRFSAERTGGSVSTLTIQRTQQEDSAVYLCASSLLDPYEQYFGPGTRLTVT.

The chain carries TRBV6-1 and TRBJ2-5; 8 bases are a match to TRBD2. J lost 1 base, V lost 4 bases, and 2 bases had no gene match. The length of the CDR3 is 14 residues. Germline V CDR1 and CDR2: MNHNS, SASEGT. The CDR3 here is CASSVGLAQETQYF. In DNA, the CDR3 is TGTGCCAGCAGTGTAGGACTAGCCCAAGAGACCCAGTACTTC.

This chain links TRBV28 with TRBJ2-1, with no clear D. The V end lost 5 bases, the J end lost 1 base, and 15 bases lay between the germline ends. The CDR3 is 16 residues long. Germline CDR1 and CDR2: MDHEN and SYDVKM. CDR3 DNA: TGTGCCAGCAGTACTTTCATGGCAGATTCCTACAATGAGCAGTTCTTC. It codes for CASSTFMADSYNEQFF.

This chain joins TRBV25-1 and TRBJ1-4; D remains ambiguous. Germline values: CDR1 MGHDK, CDR2 SYGVNS. V lost 3 bases, J lost 4 bases, and 15 bases lay in between. The CDR3 totals 16 residues. The CDR3 DNA reads TGTGCCAGCAGTGACCGATCGCGGCAGATTAATGAAAAACTGTTTTTT. Protein product: CASSDRSRQINEKLFF.

This clone is a singleton in its sample. The chain uses TRBV6-1 and TRBJ1-2, with a tentative D call TRBD1 (6 bases). Looked up from germline, CDR1 is MNHNS and CDR2 is SASEGT. CDR3 length equals 15 residues. V was shortened by 3 bases and J by 5 bases, with 16 bases between the two germline ends. This CDR3 is CASSDPGGRGYGYTF. CDR3 DNA: TGTGCCAGCAGTGATCCCGGGGGGCGCGGTTATGGCTACACCTTC.

This clone has only one observation. Other DNA sequences in the sample encode the same CDR3. The chain employs TRBV19 and TRBJ2-6; D is ambiguous. Trimming removed 4 bases at V and 4 bases at J, with 8 bases between. The CDR3 is 14 amino acids. CDR1 and CDR2 from the germline V gene are LNHDA and SQIVND (reference sequence). CDR3: CASSTGTGANVLTF. The CDR3 coding sequence is TGTGCCAGTAGTACCGGAACCGGGGCCAACGTCCTGACTTTC.